The 32 T cell receptor beta chains listed next were all sequenced from one sample in a study of blood T cell repertoires in COVID-19 (dated by TCRdb to 2020 to 2021). Library preparation was by the immunoSEQ multiplex PCR assay. In TCRdb, the immuneACCESS table is reduced to in-frame sequences with V and J assigned. These tables do not hold every clone; where another copy was compared, an unresolved V gene accounts for under half, and the others remain unexplained. Recorded for this sample are over 250,000 clones; roughly nine tenths of them occurred a single time. Around 2.7% of the sample goes to the ten largest clones. Specimen: PBMCs or T cells enriched from blood (not recorded which). The receptors were gathered from a man aged 55 to 70 who had recovered from COVID-19.

V is TRBV3-1 (or the pseudogene TRBV3-2) and J is TRBJ1-4, with a weak D call TRBD1 (6 bases). Trimming removed 3 bases from V and 4 bases from J, with 12 bases in between. CDR3 length: 15 residues. Germline loops: CDR1 LGHDT, CDR2 YNNKEL (reference sequence). The CDR3 loop reads CASSHRQVVNEKLFF. DNA for the CDR3: TGTGCCAGCAGCCACCGACAGGTGGTTAATGAAAAACTGTTTTTT.

The chain combines TRBV9 with TRBJ1-2; TRBD1 might be the D (5 bases). This CDR3 contains 16 residues. V was trimmed by 3 bases and J by 1 base, leaving 16 bases between them. CDR1 and CDR2 from the germline V gene are SGDLS and YYNGEE. The CDR3 sequence: CASSALGQTYNYGYTF. The CDR3 DNA reads as TGTGCCAGCAGCGCACTGGGGCAGACTTATAACTATGGCTACACCTTC.

This rearrangement joins TRBV9 to TRBJ2-1, with 8 bases matching TRBD2. CDR1 is SGDLS and CDR2 is YYNGEE in the germline V gene. The V and J ends lost 1 base and 8 bases, in that order; junction bases with no gene match: 5. This CDR3 is built from 14 residues. CDR3 sequence reads: CASSVSGSRDEQFF. The CDR3 DNA reads as TGTGCCAGCAGCGTAAGCGGGAGTAGGGATGAGCAGTTCTTC.

The chain couples TRBV4-1 to TRBJ1-1; TRBD1 might be the D (5 bases). The CDR3 spans 14 residues. Trimming stripped 0 bases from V and 11 bases from J, with 16 bases between. Germline values: CDR1 MGHRA, CDR2 YSYEKL. Here the CDR3 DNA reads TGCGCCAGCAGCCAAGACTTGGGAGCTCGGGGGGCTTTCTTT. Protein sequence: CASSQDLGARGAFF.

This chain connects TRBV10-3 to TRBJ2-7, with 7 bases that match TRBD2. V lost 0 bases to trimming and J lost 2 bases; unmatched junction nucleotides: 10. The CDR3 is made up of 17 amino acids. Germline lookup yields CDR1 ENHRY and CDR2 SYGVKD. The CDR3 bases are TGTGCCATCAGTGAGTCGGTGGGTGGAGCGGGGACCTACGAGCAGTACTTC. Translation gives CAISESVGGAGTYEQYF.

This rearrangement joins TRBV9 to TRBJ2-1; D may be TRBD2 (5 bases). This CDR3 is built from 12 residues. CDR1 SGDLS and CDR2 YYNGEE come from the germline V gene. V lost 3 bases and J lost 9, with 10 bases in between. CDR3 in amino acids: CASSATGSEQFF. CDR3 bases: TGTGCCAGCAGCGCGACGGGGTCTGAGCAGTTCTTC.

The rearrangement uses TRBV30 and TRBJ1-3; 8 bases map to TRBD1. The germline gives CDR1 GTSNPN, CDR2 SVGIG (reference sequence). V was clipped by 3 bases and J by 4 bases; unmatched bases: 2. This CDR3 region has 13 residues. The DNA of the CDR3 is TGTGCCTGGAGCCCAGGGGGCGGAAACACCATATATTTT. It specifies CAWSPGGGNTIYF.

The V gene is TRBV18, the J gene TRBJ2-7, with TRBD1 matching 9 bases. This CDR3 spans 16 amino acids. From germline, CDR1 is KGHSH and CDR2 LQKENI. V dropped 3 bases and J dropped 6; count of bases not matched to a gene: 12. The CDR3, as DNA: TGTGCCAGCTCACCGACTCTTGGGGACAGGGCTCGCGAGCAGTACTTC. The encoded protein is CASSPTLGDRAREQYF.

This clone has just one count. J is TRBJ2-7 and V is TRBV5-1; D ambiguous. This CDR3 has 14 residues. Germline values: CDR1 SGHRS, CDR2 YFSETQ. Trimming shortened V by 4 bases and J by 1 base, and 12 bases separated the two germline ends. CDR3 sequence reads: CASSPPGQSYEQYF. The CDR3 nucleotides read TGCGCCAGCAGCCCACCAGGTCAGTCCTACGAGCAGTACTTC.

The genes are TRBV11-2 and TRBJ2-3; possibly TRBD2 for D (5 bases). The CDR3 sequence is 15 residues long. Germline V gives CDR1 SGHAT, CDR2 FQNNGV. V was trimmed by 4 bases and J by 5 bases, leaving 16 bases between them. CDR3 sequence: CASSSERLRVDTQYF. Written as DNA, the CDR3 is TGTGCCAGCAGCTCAGAGCGGTTACGGGTAGATACGCAGTATTTT.

The gene calls are TRBV7-8 and TRBJ2-5; no firm D call. V lost 8 bases and J lost 3, with 25 bases in between. The CDR3 totals 17 residues. Per germline, CDR1 SGHVS and CDR2 FQNEAQ. In DNA, the CDR3 is TGTGCCAGCGCTTCACTGCCCCACCCGAGCATGGAAGAGACCCAGTACTTC. Residues: CASASLPHPSMEETQYF.

This sequence joins TRBV14 and TRBJ1-1, with D unresolved. The germline V and J ends were trimmed by 2 bases and 3 bases, with 10 bases remaining between them. Germline V lookup: CDR1 SGHDN, CDR2 FVKESK. This CDR3 has 14 amino acids. The CDR3 sequence is CASSQHSLYTEAFF. The DNA of the CDR3 is TGTGCCAGCAGCCAACACAGCCTCTACACTGAAGCTTTCTTT.

A remark on this clone: At the DNA level, this CDR3 is encoded by other sequences in the same sample as well. The chain recombines TRBV6-2 or TRBV6-3 with TRBJ2-7; D possibly corresponds to TRBD1 (5 bases). This CDR3 is 12 amino acids long. V lost 5 bases to trimming and J lost 3 bases, with 8 bases between them. Germline V lookup: CDR1 MNHEY, CDR2 SVGEGT. As DNA, the CDR3 is TGTGCCAGCAGTGACAGAGGCTACGAGCAGTACTTC. Translation: CASSDRGYEQYF.

The chain joins TRBV12-3 or TRBV12-4 to TRBJ1-1; D remains ambiguous. The ends were cut back, 6 bases at V and 5 bases at J, with 10 bases in the middle. This CDR3 has 12 amino acids. CDR3 amino acids: CASRLPGTEAFF. The DNA for the CDR3 is TGTGCCAGCAGACTTCCCGGGACTGAAGCTTTCTTT.

This clone was seen a few times. CDR3: CASSLISGYGYTF. The CDR3 coding sequence is TGTGCCAGCAGCTTAATCTCGGGATATGGCTACACCTTC. The chain couples TRBV11-2 to TRBJ1-2, with D uncertain. V lost 2 bases to trimming and J lost 5 bases, with 9 bases between them. Germline lookup yields CDR1 SGHAT and CDR2 FQNNGV. This CDR3 is 13 amino acids long.

The V call is TRBV2, the J call TRBJ1-2; 7 positions agree with TRBD1. Germline V gives CDR1 SNHLY, CDR2 FYNNEI. CDR3 length equals 14 residues. V lost 6 bases, J lost 6 bases, and 10 bases stayed unmatched. The CDR3 DNA is TGTGCCAGCAGAGGACAGGTTATGGCACATGGCTACACCTTC. As protein: CASRGQVMAHGYTF.

The genes are TRBV4-2 and TRBJ1-1; the D is unclear. The CDR3 extends over 13 amino acids. Germline lookup yields CDR1 LGHNA and CDR2 YNFKEQ. V lost 2 bases to trimming and J lost 1 base, with 5 bases between them. CDR3 DNA: TGTGCCAGCAGCCAATCAGGGAACACTGAAGCTTTCTTT. Its translation: CASSQSGNTEAFF.

V gene TRBV6-5 combines with J gene TRBJ1-2; maybe TRBD1 (6 bases). CDR1 and CDR2 from the germline V gene are MNHEY and SVGAGI. Trimming took 4 bases from V and 5 from J, leaving 11 bases between them. This CDR3 spans 13 amino acids. CDR3 protein: CASSLDSLYGYTF. CDR3 bases: TGTGCCAGCAGTTTGGACAGCTTATATGGCTACACCTTC.

This clone was picked up a small number of times. This chain connects TRBV3-1 (or the pseudogene TRBV3-2) to TRBJ1-6, with no clear D. This CDR3 region has 15 residues. Trimming pared 1 base from V and 10 bases from J, leaving 14 bases between. Per germline, CDR1 LGHDT and CDR2 YNNKEL (reference sequence). Here the CDR3 reads CASSQATGSQSPLHF. In DNA, the CDR3 is TGTGCCAGCAGCCAAGCTACGGGTTCCCAATCACCCCTCCACTTT.

This sequence joins TRBV12-3 or TRBV12-4 and TRBJ1-3; D call uncertain. CDR3 length equals 13 residues. Trimming took off 5 bases at V and 2 bases at J, with 7 bases between the two ends. In DNA, the CDR3 is TGTGCCAGCAGTGAACTCCCTGGAAACACCATATATTTT. As protein: CASSELPGNTIYF.

The V gene is TRBV5-1, the J gene TRBJ2-7; tentative D call: TRBD2 (6 bases). Germline assignment: CDR1 SGHRS and CDR2 YFSETQ. V gave up 0 bases and J gave up 6 bases, with 7 bases separating them. The CDR3 is made up of 12 amino acids. The CDR3 DNA follows: TGCGCCAGCAGCTTGGTGGGGGGCGAGCAGTACTTC. Protein product: CASSLVGGEQYF.

The rearrangement joins TRBV18 to TRBJ2-7, with 9 bases that match TRBD1. The CDR3 is 14 residues long. With V trimmed by 4 bases and J by 6 bases, 7 bases remained unmatched. The germline V gene encodes CDR1 KGHSH and CDR2 LQKENI. The CDR3 bases are TGTGCCAGCTCACAACGGACAGGGGTCGGCGAGCAGTACTTC. Amino acids: CASSQRTGVGEQYF.

The gene calls are TRBV4-2 and TRBJ2-1, with 9 bases lining up with TRBD1. Germline V CDR1 and CDR2: LGHNA, YNFKEQ. This CDR3 contains 15 residues. Losses at the gene ends were 6 bases for V and 5 bases for J; bases not matched to a gene: 8. This CDR3 reads CASRSSDRGNNEQFF. The CDR3 coding sequence is TGTGCCAGCAGGTCATCGGACAGGGGCAACAATGAGCAGTTCTTC.

This chain uses TRBV18 with TRBJ1-1; TRBD1 is a possible D gene (5 bases). This CDR3 contains 16 residues. Trimming removed 1 base from V and 0 bases from J, with 12 bases in between. Germline values: CDR1 KGHSH, CDR2 LQKENI. CDR3 sequence (DNA): TGTGCCAGCTCACCACTCAGGGTAGGGCTGAACACTGAAGCTTTCTTT. Amino acids: CASSPLRVGLNTEAFF.

V is TRBV15 and J is TRBJ1-5; D gene uncertain. Germline V gene lookup returns CDR1 LNHNV and CDR2 YYDKDF (reference sequence). Deletions cut 0 bases from V and 7 bases from J, with 7 bases between. This CDR3 region has 13 residues. The CDR3 nucleotides read TGTGCCACCAGCAGAGATAGCGGACAGCCCCAGCATTTT. Translation: CATSRDSGQPQHF.

J is TRBJ1-5 and V is TRBV5-1; D possibly corresponds to TRBD1 (6 bases). The germline V and J ends were trimmed by 0 bases and 4 bases, with 11 bases remaining between them. Germline lookup yields CDR1 SGHRS and CDR2 YFSETQ. This CDR3 contains 15 residues. CDR3 DNA sequence: TGCGCCAGCAGCTTGGCTGGACAGACGAATCAGCCCCAGCATTTT. Encoded protein: CASSLAGQTNQPQHF.

The V call is TRBV19, the J call TRBJ2-3, with 11 bases aligning to TRBD2. The CDR3 contains 17 residues. Germline V gives CDR1 LNHDA, CDR2 SQIVND (reference sequence). The ends lost 5 bases at V and 4 bases at J; junction bases unmatched: 11. As DNA, the CDR3 is TGTGCCAGTAGTTTCACGACTAGCGGGACCGGCGCAGATACGCAGTATTTT. This encodes CASSFTTSGTGADTQYF.

This clone appeared once. V is TRBV6-5 and J is TRBJ2-7; 11 positions match TRBD2. Germline values: CDR1 MNHEY, CDR2 SVGAGI. V dropped 6 bases and J dropped 1; count of bases not matched to a gene: 2. This CDR3 has 14 amino acids. This CDR3 reads CASRRLAGSYEQYF. CDR3 sequence (DNA): TGTGCCAGCAGGAGACTAGCGGGGTCCTACGAGCAGTACTTC.

The V call is TRBV28, the J call TRBJ2-7; 10 bases map to TRBD1. This CDR3 has 14 residues. J lost 4 bases, V lost 2 bases, and 2 bases had no gene match. Germline CDR1 is MDHEN and CDR2 is SYDVKM. CDR3 sequence (DNA): TGTGCCAGCAGTTTACCGGGACAGGGGTACGAGCAGTACTTC. Residues: CASSLPGQGYEQYF.

The J gene is TRBJ2-1, the V gene TRBV14; 7 positions agree with TRBD2. J was trimmed by 10 bases and V by 1 base; bases with no gene match: 7. Looked up from germline, CDR1 is SGHDN and CDR2 is FVKESK. This CDR3 has 14 residues. The CDR3 coding sequence is TGTGCCAGCAGCCAAGGGAGACTAGCCCGGGAGCAGTTCTTC. Protein sequence: CASSQGRLAREQFF.

In this sample, this clone turned up once. The chain couples TRBV6-4 to TRBJ2-2, with 7 bases aligning to TRBD1. From germline, CDR1 is MRHNA and CDR2 SNTAGT. The ends lost 5 bases at V and 3 bases at J; junction bases unmatched: 3. The CDR3 is 14 residues long. The DNA of the CDR3 is TGTGCCAGCAGTAGAACAGGGGACACCGGGGAGCTGTTTTTT. Encoded protein: CASSRTGDTGELFF.

This clone was seen only once. This sequence joins TRBV19 and TRBJ1-3, with no clear D. Looked up from germline, CDR1 is LNHDA and CDR2 is SQIVND (reference sequence). This CDR3 is built from 12 residues. The V end was cut by 5 bases, the J end by 6 bases, with 8 bases between. The CDR3 spells CASSPRENTIYF. The CDR3 DNA sequence: TGTGCCAGTAGTCCCCGGGAAAACACCATATATTTT.